A selection of T cell receptor beta chains follows, all from one sample in a study of cytomegalovirus exposure and HLA in healthy donors. Sequenced by immunoSEQ multiplex PCR; TCRdb stores in-frame clones only, minus some. The table lists more than 130,000 clones, more than 70% of them singletons. Material: PBMCs. The receptors derive from a woman between 50 and 59 years old in good health and CMV-seronegative. The CDR3 runs from the conserved cysteine through the conserved F or W. The D gene is left open where the match is weak. Only some rows state a clone size, as once, few, many or a class for expanded clones.

clone_size cdr3_length d_call j_call v_call cdr3_nt cdr3_aa
- 15 - TRBJ1-1 TRBV15 TGTGCCACCAGCAGGGGCGGGAACATGAACACTGAAGCTTTCTTT CATSRGGNMNTEAFF
- 14 TRBD2 TRBJ2-3 TRBV27 TGTGCCAGCAGACCCGGGACTAGCGGAGATACGCAGTATTTT CASRPGTSGDTQYF
- 14 TRBD2 TRBJ2-1 TRBV6-5 TGTGCCAGCAGTCGGACTAGCGTCTACAATGAGCAGTTCTTC CASSRTSVYNEQFF
- 18 - TRBJ1-3 TRBV7-6 TGTGCCAGCAGCTTAGAGGAGGGCCCGCTGTTCTCTGGAAACACCATATATTTT CASSLEEGPLFSGNTIYF
- 12 - TRBJ2-1 TRBV7-2 TGTGCCAGCAGCTTAGACGGGTCGGAGCAGTTCTTC CASSLDGSEQFF
- 15 TRBD1 TRBJ1-3 TRBV27 TGTGCCAGCAGTCCCGCCGGGACAGCTGGAAACACCATATATTTT CASSPAGTAGNTIYF
once 16 TRBD1 TRBJ1-1 TRBV7-2 TGTGCCAGCAGCTTCAGTCCGGGACAGGGCGTGGCGGCAGCTTTCTTT CASSFSPGQGVAAAFF
- 13 - TRBJ2-7 TRBV28 TGTGCCAGCAGCCATCCACAGGTCTACGAGCAGTACTTC CASSHPQVYEQYF
- 14 TRBD1 TRBJ2-7 TRBV6-1 TGTGCCAGCAGGGGACAGGGGGGCACCTACGAGCAGTACTTC CASRGQGGTYEQYF
- 10 - TRBJ1-2 TRBV10-1 TGCGCCACTGCCGGAGTCGGCTACACCTTC CATAGVGYTF
- 16 TRBD2 TRBJ2-5 TRBV6-6 TGTGCCAGCAGTTACTCGGCTAGCGGGGACCAAGAGACCCAGTACTTC CASSYSASGDQETQYF
few 16 TRBD2 TRBJ2-1 TRBV2 TGTGCCAGCAGTGAAGCCAGCGGGGGAGCCTACAATGAGCAGTTCTTC CASSEASGGAYNEQFF
- 15 - TRBJ2-7 TRBV5-4 TGTGCCAGCAGCTTGGGGTTGGGGGCCTCCTACGAGCAGTACTTC CASSLGLGASYEQYF
few 15 - TRBJ2-1 TRBV5-1 TGCGCCAGCAGCTCATCGGGGGGCCGGGTGTATGAGCAGTTCTTC CASSSSGGRVYEQFF
few 15 TRBD2 TRBJ2-5 TRBV5-6 TGTGCCAGCAGCTTGGCGGGGGGACCTAAAGAGACCCAGTACTTC CASSLAGGPKETQYF
- 14 - TRBJ1-5 TRBV7-2 TGTGCCAGCAGCCTTCAGTATAGCAATCAGCCCCAGCATTTT CASSLQYSNQPQHF
- 17 TRBD2 TRBJ2-2 TRBV10-3 TGTGCCATCAGTGTGGGAGCGGGGGGGCCTAGGACCGGGGAGCTGTTTTTT CAISVGAGGPRTGELFF
- 16 TRBD2 TRBJ2-3 TRBV4-2 TGTGCCAGCAGCCAGACTCCGGGACTAATCCTATATACGCAGTATTTT CASSQTPGLILYTQYF
few 15 - TRBJ1-5 TRBV5-1 TGCGCCAGCAGCTTGGATGCGGGTAGCAATCAGCCCCAGCATTTT CASSLDAGSNQPQHF
- 14 - TRBJ1-5 TRBV19 TGTGCCAGTAGAACGGGGGATAGCAATCAGCCCCAGCATTTT CASRTGDSNQPQHF
- 14 TRBD2 TRBJ2-1 TRBV5-1 TGCGCCAGCAGCTTGCGGGGGGTATACAATGAGCAGTTCTTC CASSLRGVYNEQFF
- 14 TRBD1 TRBJ2-3 TRBV28 TGTGCCAGCCAAGGGTACAGGGGAACAGATACGCAGTATTTT CASQGYRGTDTQYF
- 14 - TRBJ1-1 TRBV5-1 TGCGCCAGCAGCCTGACAGATGTGAACACTGAAGCTTTCTTT CASSLTDVNTEAFF
- 16 TRBD1 TRBJ2-5 TRBV7-9 TGTGCCAGCAGCCCCCGGATTGACAGGGGATTTGAGACCCAGTACTTC CASSPRIDRGFETQYF
- 15 - TRBJ2-1 TRBV6-5 TGTGCCAGCAGTTACTCGAGCACTCTAGACAATGAGCAGTTCTTC CASSYSSTLDNEQFF
- 13 - TRBJ2-2 TRBV19 TGTGCCAGTAGTATCCGATTTACTAGGGAGCTGTTTTTT CASSIRFTRELFF
medium-sized 14 - TRBJ2-7 TRBV29-1 TGCAGCGTTGACGGGGACAAAGAAACCTACGAGCAGTACTTC CSVDGDKETYEQYF
few 14 - TRBJ1-1 TRBV7-8 TGTGCCAGCAGCTTAGCGAGGGCAGAAGCTGAAGCTTTCTTT CASSLARAEAEAFF
- 17 - TRBJ1-1 TRBV2 TGTGCCAGCAACCGTGTAGTCGGGCGGGGGTCGGGCTCTGAAGCTTTCTTT CASNRVVGRGSGSEAFF
- 13 - TRBJ1-2 TRBV7-2 TGTGCCAGCAGCCCCGACAGGAACTATGGCTACACCTTC CASSPDRNYGYTF
- 15 - TRBJ1-1 TRBV5-1 TGCGCCAGCAGCACAGTCCCTAGCGGTGGCACTGAAGCTTTCTTT CASSTVPSGGTEAFF
- 16 - TRBJ1-4 TRBV27 TGTGCCAACCGATCCCGGGGGGCTGGGGCTAATGAAAAACTGTTTTTT CANRSRGAGANEKLFF
- 18 - TRBJ2-6 TRBV9 TGTGCCAGCAGCGCCCCATTCGGGGGTCTGGCTGGGGCCAACGTCCTGACTTTC CASSAPFGGLAGANVLTF
- 13 - TRBJ1-1 TRBV10-1 TGCGCCAGCAGCTCCCCGGCGGGGACTGAAGCTTTCTTT CASSSPAGTEAFF
- 16 TRBD1 TRBJ1-5 TRBV7-6 TGTGCCAGCAGTACCCCCGTAGGACAGGCTAATCAGCCCCAGCATTTT CASSTPVGQANQPQHF
- 19 TRBD2 TRBJ2-2 TRBV7-9 TGTGCCAGCAGCCCACGCGGACTAGCGGGGGGGCCGTCCCCCGGGGAGCTGTTTTTT CASSPRGLAGGPSPGELFF
once 14 - TRBJ1-1 TRBV2 TGTGCCAGCAGTGGAACTTATATGAACACTGAAGCTTTCTTT CASSGTYMNTEAFF
- 16 TRBD2 TRBJ2-1 TRBV5-1 TGCGCCAGCAGCTTGAGTTTCGGGACTAACCTCAATGAGCAGTTCTTC CASSLSFGTNLNEQFF
- 14 - TRBJ1-3 TRBV6-1 TGTGCCAGCAGTGACAGTTACTCTGGAAACACCATATATTTT CASSDSYSGNTIYF
- 14 - TRBJ2-2 TRBV15 TGTGCCACCAGCAGGGACAGCCGAACCGGGGAGCTGTTTTTT CATSRDSRTGELFF
- 15 TRBD1 TRBJ1-2 TRBV19 TGTGCCAGTAGTATTTGGGACAGGGAGGACTATGGCTACACCTTC CASSIWDREDYGYTF
- 16 TRBD2 TRBJ2-3 TRBV6-6 TGTGCCAGCTTTACTAGCGGGGGGGCCGGGGCAGATACGCAGTATTTT CASFTSGGAGADTQYF
- 16 - TRBJ2-3 TRBV9 TGTGCCAGCAGCGCCAAGTCGCAACTCTACACAGATACGCAGTATTTT CASSAKSQLYTDTQYF